This T cell receptor beta chain was profiled in a study of T cell responses to AZD1222 COVID-19 vaccine. Study-level findings and limits: In all cases, repertoires were sampled only after the peak T cell response. The donor group comprised mostly white British people and more females; the analysis possibly underestimated clonal diversity.

V was trimmed by 11 bases and J by 3 bases, leaving 12 bases between them. From germline, CDR1 is MNHEY and CDR2 SVGAGI. The CDR3 covers 12 residues. This clone was seen just once. Its antigen is still unknown. Profiled with immunoSEQ multiplex PCR; TCRdb holds only in-frame clones, not every one. The top ten hold about 0.64% of the sample, which has more than 150,000 clones, around 94% seen once. The gene calls are TRBV6-5 and TRBJ2-3; tentative D call: TRBD1 (6 bases). The TCR originated in an adult in good health. This material consisted of peripheral blood, taken on day 0 of AZD1222 vaccination. The CDR3 protein is CAHRVGTDTQYF. The DNA for the CDR3 is TGTGCCCACAGGGTTGGGACAGATACGCAGTATTTT.